These T cell receptor beta chains were read from a single sample in a study of T cell responses to AZD1222 COVID-19 vaccine. Profiled with immunoSEQ multiplex PCR; TCRdb holds only in-frame clones, not every one. The sample shows about 73,000 clones, around three quarters of them seen only once. The material was peripheral blood, obtained 28 days after the second AZD1222 dose. These TCRs come from an adult who received the AZD1222 COVID-19 vaccine. CDR3s include the opening cysteine and the closing phenylalanine or tryptophan. D genes are given only for firm matches. Not all rows give a size; the values are once, few, many and, for expanded clones, a class.

clone size: few
D gene: NA
V gene: TRBV21-1
CDR3 length: 16
J gene: TRBJ2-7
CDR3 protein: CASSMPTAKKTYEQYF
CDR3 DNA: TGTGCCAGCAGCATGCCGACAGCCAAAAAAACCTACGAGCAGTACTTC

clone size: NA
D gene: TRBD2
V gene: TRBV9
CDR3 length: 16
J gene: TRBJ2-5
CDR3 protein: CASSVDGGGASETQYF
CDR3 DNA: TGTGCCAGCAGCGTAGATGGCGGGGGGGCCAGTGAGACCCAGTACTTC

clone size: NA
D gene: NA
V gene: TRBV6-1
CDR3 length: 15
J gene: TRBJ1-6
CDR3 protein: CASSENPTYNSPLHF
CDR3 DNA: TGTGCCAGCAGTGAAAATCCGACCTATAATTCACCCCTCCACTTT

clone size: once
D gene: NA
V gene: TRBV24-1
CDR3 length: 12
J gene: TRBJ1-2
CDR3 protein: CATSAGSYGYTF
CDR3 DNA: TGTGCCACCAGTGCAGGGAGCTATGGCTACACCTTC

clone size: once
D gene: NA
V gene: TRBV6-5
CDR3 length: 16
J gene: TRBJ1-6
CDR3 protein: CASSYSPDGNNSPLHF
CDR3 DNA: TGTGCCAGCAGTTACTCCCCGGACGGGAATAATTCACCCCTCCACTTT

clone size: once
D gene: NA
V gene: TRBV3-1/TRBV3-2
CDR3 length: 14
J gene: TRBJ2-7
CDR3 protein: CASSLSSPGHEQYF
CDR3 DNA: TGTGCCAGCAGCCTATCTTCCCCAGGGCACGAGCAGTACTTC

clone size: NA
D gene: NA
V gene: TRBV5-1
CDR3 length: 15
J gene: TRBJ2-7
CDR3 protein: CASSLLTGGLGEQYF
CDR3 DNA: TGCGCCAGCAGCTTGCTTACCGGGGGTCTGGGCGAGCAGTACTTC

clone size: NA
D gene: NA
V gene: TRBV7-9
CDR3 length: 13
J gene: TRBJ2-1
CDR3 protein: CASSASENNEQFF
CDR3 DNA: TGTGCCAGCAGCGCGAGTGAGAACAATGAGCAGTTCTTC

clone size: NA
D gene: NA
V gene: TRBV7-8
CDR3 length: 16
J gene: TRBJ2-2
CDR3 protein: CASSLFAPANTGELFF
CDR3 DNA: TGTGCCAGCAGTTTGTTTGCGCCAGCGAACACCGGGGAGCTGTTTTTT

clone size: NA
D gene: NA
V gene: TRBV3-1/TRBV3-2
CDR3 length: 15
J gene: TRBJ1-4
CDR3 protein: CASSQVGSANEKLFF
CDR3 DNA: TGTGCCAGCAGCCAAGTTGGGAGTGCTAATGAAAAACTGTTTTTT

clone size: few
D gene: NA
V gene: TRBV6-8
CDR3 length: 10
J gene: TRBJ2-7
CDR3 protein: CASSSGEQYF
CDR3 DNA: TGTGCCAGCAGTTCGGGCGAGCAGTACTTC

clone size: once
D gene: TRBD1
V gene: TRBV19
CDR3 length: 13
J gene: TRBJ2-5
CDR3 protein: CASSWTGGETQYF
CDR3 DNA: TGTGCCAGTAGTTGGACAGGCGGCGAGACCCAGTACTTC

clone size: NA
D gene: NA
V gene: TRBV4-2
CDR3 length: 16
J gene: TRBJ1-3
CDR3 protein: CASSQDPSYSGNTIYF
CDR3 DNA: TGTGCCAGCAGCCAAGATCCGTCCTACTCTGGAAACACCATATATTTT

clone size: NA
D gene: NA
V gene: TRBV7-9
CDR3 length: 15
J gene: TRBJ1-5
CDR3 protein: CASSLGFQGNQPQHF
CDR3 DNA: TGTGCCAGCAGCTTAGGATTCCAGGGGAATCAGCCCCAGCATTTT

clone size: NA
D gene: NA
V gene: TRBV5-5
CDR3 length: 13
J gene: TRBJ1-6
CDR3 protein: CASSLGRASPLHF
CDR3 DNA: TGTGCCAGCAGCTTGGGCCGGGCCTCACCCCTCCACTTT

clone size: NA
D gene: NA
V gene: TRBV2
CDR3 length: 15
J gene: TRBJ1-1
CDR3 protein: CASSESHRVNTEAFF
CDR3 DNA: TGTGCCAGCAGTGAATCCCACAGGGTGAACACTGAAGCTTTCTTT

clone size: NA
D gene: NA
V gene: TRBV5-6
CDR3 length: 14
J gene: TRBJ1-6
CDR3 protein: CASSSRTAPSPLHF
CDR3 DNA: TGTGCCAGCAGCTCGCGGACAGCTCCGTCGCCCCTCCACTTT

clone size: NA
D gene: NA
V gene: TRBV11-2
CDR3 length: 12
J gene: TRBJ1-4
CDR3 protein: CASSSFSEKLFF
CDR3 DNA: TGTGCCAGCAGCTCGTTTTCGGAAAAACTGTTTTTT

clone size: NA
D gene: NA
V gene: TRBV29-1
CDR3 length: 13
J gene: TRBJ1-3
CDR3 protein: CSVEGNSGNTIYF
CDR3 DNA: TGCAGCGTTGAGGGGAACTCCGGAAACACCATATATTTT

clone size: NA
D gene: NA
V gene: TRBV7-9
CDR3 length: 14
J gene: TRBJ2-1
CDR3 protein: CASSLEGSHNEQFF
CDR3 DNA: TGTGCCAGCAGCTTAGAGGGCAGTCACAATGAGCAGTTCTTC

clone size: NA
D gene: NA
V gene: TRBV7-2
CDR3 length: 14
J gene: TRBJ2-7
CDR3 protein: CASSNIDLTYEQYF
CDR3 DNA: TGTGCCAGCAGCAACATAGACCTAACCTACGAGCAGTACTTC

clone size: NA
D gene: TRBD1
V gene: TRBV28
CDR3 length: 17
J gene: TRBJ1-2
CDR3 protein: CASSPGGQGARYYGYTF
CDR3 DNA: TGTGCCAGCAGCCCGGGAGGCCAGGGGGCTCGTTATTATGGCTACACCTTC

clone size: NA
D gene: NA
V gene: TRBV3-1/TRBV3-2
CDR3 length: 16
J gene: TRBJ2-7
CDR3 protein: CASSQDLRGRANEQYF
CDR3 DNA: TGTGCCAGCAGCCAAGATTTGAGGGGGAGAGCAAACGAGCAGTACTTC

clone size: NA
D gene: NA
V gene: TRBV6-5
CDR3 length: 12
J gene: TRBJ1-5
CDR3 protein: CASSPPGGRPHF
CDR3 DNA: TGTGCCAGCAGTCCCCCCGGGGGCAGGCCGCATTTT

clone size: NA
D gene: TRBD1
V gene: TRBV7-9
CDR3 length: 16
J gene: TRBJ1-1
CDR3 protein: CASSSLDRVMNTEAFF
CDR3 DNA: TGTGCCAGCAGCTCACTGGACAGGGTTATGAACACTGAAGCTTTCTTT

clone size: NA
D gene: TRBD1
V gene: TRBV9
CDR3 length: 15
J gene: TRBJ2-5
CDR3 protein: CASSGTGTAQETQYF
CDR3 DNA: TGTGCCAGCAGCGGGACCGGGACAGCTCAAGAGACCCAGTACTTC

clone size: NA
D gene: NA
V gene: TRBV12-3/TRBV12-4
CDR3 length: 13
J gene: TRBJ2-1
CDR3 protein: CASTPTYSDEQFF
CDR3 DNA: TGTGCCAGCACCCCCACCTATAGCGATGAGCAGTTCTTC

clone size: few
D gene: NA
V gene: TRBV4-1
CDR3 length: 14
J gene: TRBJ1-2
CDR3 protein: CASSQDRVSYGYTF
CDR3 DNA: TGCGCCAGCAGCCAAGATAGAGTTTCCTATGGCTACACCTTC

clone size: few
D gene: TRBD1
V gene: TRBV30
CDR3 length: 15
J gene: TRBJ1-2
CDR3 protein: CAWSVGTGESPGYTF
CDR3 DNA: TGTGCCTGGAGTGTTGGGACAGGGGAAAGCCCCGGCTACACCTTC

clone size: NA
D gene: NA
V gene: TRBV7-3
CDR3 length: 15
J gene: TRBJ2-7
CDR3 protein: CASSPRARTAYEQYF
CDR3 DNA: TGTGCCAGCAGCCCAAGGGCCAGGACGGCGTACGAGCAGTACTTC

clone size: NA
D gene: NA
V gene: TRBV12-3/TRBV12-4
CDR3 length: 13
J gene: TRBJ1-1
CDR3 protein: CASSFGLNTEAFF
CDR3 DNA: TGTGCCAGCAGTTTCGGCTTGAACACTGAAGCTTTCTTT

clone size: NA
D gene: NA
V gene: TRBV7-2
CDR3 length: 12
J gene: TRBJ1-1
CDR3 protein: CAIQPEGLGAFF
CDR3 DNA: TGTGCCATCCAACCAGAGGGTCTTGGGGCTTTCTTT

clone size: NA
D gene: NA
V gene: TRBV21-1
CDR3 length: 15
J gene: TRBJ2-1
CDR3 protein: CASSTNPQRYNEQFF
CDR3 DNA: TGTGCCAGCAGCACCAACCCCCAGCGGTACAATGAGCAGTTCTTC

clone size: NA
D gene: NA
V gene: TRBV19
CDR3 length: 15
J gene: TRBJ2-4
CDR3 protein: CASSAPGTPAPIQYF
CDR3 DNA: TGTGCCAGTAGTGCCCCCGGGACCCCAGCTCCAATTCAGTACTTC

clone size: few
D gene: NA
V gene: TRBV5-1
CDR3 length: 15
J gene: TRBJ1-5
CDR3 protein: CASSPMGGGNQPQHF
CDR3 DNA: TGCGCCAGCAGCCCCATGGGGGGTGGCAATCAGCCCCAGCATTTT

clone size: NA
D gene: NA
V gene: TRBV28
CDR3 length: 15
J gene: TRBJ1-2
CDR3 protein: CASSPPGEYSYGYTF
CDR3 DNA: TGTGCCAGCAGTCCCCCCGGGGAGTATAGCTATGGCTACACCTTC

clone size: NA
D gene: NA
V gene: TRBV7-2
CDR3 length: 15
J gene: TRBJ2-2
CDR3 protein: CASSAARSNTGELFF
CDR3 DNA: TGTGCCAGCAGCGCCGCCAGATCGAACACCGGGGAGCTGTTTTTT